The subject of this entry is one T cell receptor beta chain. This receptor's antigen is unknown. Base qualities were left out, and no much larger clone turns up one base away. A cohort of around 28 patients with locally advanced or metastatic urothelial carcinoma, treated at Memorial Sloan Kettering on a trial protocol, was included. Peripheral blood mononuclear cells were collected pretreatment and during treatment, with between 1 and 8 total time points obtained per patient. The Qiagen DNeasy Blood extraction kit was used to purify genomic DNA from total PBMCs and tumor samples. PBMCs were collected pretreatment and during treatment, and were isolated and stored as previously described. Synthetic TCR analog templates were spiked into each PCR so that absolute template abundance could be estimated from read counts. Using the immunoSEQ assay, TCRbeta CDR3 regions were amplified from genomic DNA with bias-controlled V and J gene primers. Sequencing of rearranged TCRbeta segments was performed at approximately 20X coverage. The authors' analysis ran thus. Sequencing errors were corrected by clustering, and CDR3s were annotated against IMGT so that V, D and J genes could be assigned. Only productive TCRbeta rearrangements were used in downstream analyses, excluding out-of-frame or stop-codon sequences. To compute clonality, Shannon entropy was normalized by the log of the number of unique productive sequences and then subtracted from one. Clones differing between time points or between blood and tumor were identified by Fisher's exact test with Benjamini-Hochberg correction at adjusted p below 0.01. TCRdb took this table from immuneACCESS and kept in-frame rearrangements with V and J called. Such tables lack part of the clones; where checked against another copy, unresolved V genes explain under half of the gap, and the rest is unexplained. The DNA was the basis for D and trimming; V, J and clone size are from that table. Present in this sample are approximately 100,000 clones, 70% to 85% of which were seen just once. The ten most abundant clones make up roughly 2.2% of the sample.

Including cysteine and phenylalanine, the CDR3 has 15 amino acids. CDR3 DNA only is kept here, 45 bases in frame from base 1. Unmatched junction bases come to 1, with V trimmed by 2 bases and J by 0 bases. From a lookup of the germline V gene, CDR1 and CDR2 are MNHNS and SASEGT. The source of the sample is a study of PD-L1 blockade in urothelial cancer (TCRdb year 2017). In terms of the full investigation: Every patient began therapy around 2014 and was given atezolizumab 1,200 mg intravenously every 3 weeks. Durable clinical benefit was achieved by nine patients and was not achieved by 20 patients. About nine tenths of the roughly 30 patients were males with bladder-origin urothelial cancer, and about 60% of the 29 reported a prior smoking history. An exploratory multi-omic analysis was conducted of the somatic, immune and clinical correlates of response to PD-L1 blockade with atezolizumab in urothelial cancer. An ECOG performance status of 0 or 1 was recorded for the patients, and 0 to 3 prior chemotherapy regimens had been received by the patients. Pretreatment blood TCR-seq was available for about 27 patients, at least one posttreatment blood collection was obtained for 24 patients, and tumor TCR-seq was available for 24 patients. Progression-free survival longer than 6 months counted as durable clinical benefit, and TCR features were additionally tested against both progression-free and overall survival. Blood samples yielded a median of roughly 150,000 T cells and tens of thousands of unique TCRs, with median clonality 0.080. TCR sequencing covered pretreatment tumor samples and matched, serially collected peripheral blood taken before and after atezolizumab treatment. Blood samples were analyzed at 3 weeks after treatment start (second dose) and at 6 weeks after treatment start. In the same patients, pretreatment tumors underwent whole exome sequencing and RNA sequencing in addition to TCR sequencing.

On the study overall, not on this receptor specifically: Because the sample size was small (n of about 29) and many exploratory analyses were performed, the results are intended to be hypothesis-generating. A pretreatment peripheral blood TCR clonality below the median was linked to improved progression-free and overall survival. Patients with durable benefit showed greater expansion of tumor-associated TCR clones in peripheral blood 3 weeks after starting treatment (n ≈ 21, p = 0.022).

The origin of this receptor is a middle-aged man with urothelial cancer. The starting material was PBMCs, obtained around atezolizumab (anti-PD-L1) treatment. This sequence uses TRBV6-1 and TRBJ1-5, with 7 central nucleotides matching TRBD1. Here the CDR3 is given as CASSEWTGSNQPQHF. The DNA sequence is TGTGCCAGCAGTGAATGGACAGGTAGCAATCAGCCCCAGCATTTT.